Below, 9 T cell receptor beta chains from the same sample are listed, as sequenced in a study of T cells in Graves' hyperthyroidism and ophthalmopathy. TCR beta CDR3 region amplification was performed from RNA transcripts. First-round RT-PCR with HTBI primers amplified the TCR CDR3 region. A single record per CDR3 protein comes from TCRdb applying MiXCR to the multiplex PCR reads. The table lists approximately 590,000 distinct CDR3 sequences, around a sixth of them singletons. Sequenced: blood. Receptors were obtained from a woman under 40 with Graves' hyperthyroidism.

At least ten counts were recorded for this clonotype. The rearrangement joins TRBV6-5 to TRBJ2-7, with D possibly matching TRBD1 (6 bases). Germline CDR1 is MNHEY and CDR2 is SVGAGI. CDR3 length equals 15 residues. Trimming stripped 2 bases from V and 5 bases from J, with 16 bases between. The CDR3 sequence is CASSYAQGAPDEQYF. As DNA, the CDR3 is TGTGCCAGCAGTTACGCACAGGGAGCGCCGGACGAGCAGTACTTC.

This chain joins TRBV9 and TRBJ2-3; no definite D call. V was pared by 4 bases and J by 2 bases, with 14 bases between. CDR3 length: 15 amino acids. CDR1 SGDLS and CDR2 YYNGEE come from the germline V gene. This CDR3 reads CASSRRAPNTDTQYF. The DNA for the CDR3 is TGTGCCAGCAGCCGCAGAGCCCCTAACACAGATACGCAGTATTTT.

This clonotype was seen only a few times. The J gene is TRBJ1-2, the V gene TRBV28; D unclear. The CDR3 has 13 amino acids. In germline, CDR1 is MDHEN, CDR2 SYDVKM. With 3 bases removed from V and 4 bases from J, the gap between germline ends came to 9 bases. The CDR3: CASSFEVPYGYTF. CDR3 sequence (DNA): TGTGCCAGCAGTTTTGAGGTTCCCTATGGCTACACCTTC.

This clonotype was seen a handful of times. This chain links TRBV6-2 or TRBV6-3 with TRBJ1-1; weak D call: TRBD1 (5 bases). V gave up 6 bases and J gave up 3 bases, with 14 bases separating them. Germline lookup yields CDR1 MNHEY and CDR2 SVGEGT. The CDR3 is 14 amino acids. Here the CDR3 DNA reads TGTGCCAGCAGACTTCAGGGTGGTTACACTGAAGCTTTCTTT. Encoded protein: CASRLQGGYTEAFF.

Points on this clonotype: A much larger clone sits a single nucleotide away, making a read error possible. This sequence joins TRBV20-1 and TRBJ2-1; 9 nucleotides align to TRBD2. The germline V gene encodes CDR1 DFQATT and CDR2 SNEGSKA (reference sequence). V shed 1 base, J shed 7 bases, and the junction held 8 bases outside the gene matches. This CDR3 region has 15 residues. The CDR3 DNA reads TGCAGTGCTAGAGGAGGGACTAGCAGGAGGAATGAGCAGTTCTTC. Its translation: CSARGGTSRRNEQFF.

This clonotype was recorded at least ten times. V is TRBV20-1 and J is TRBJ2-1; no reliable D call. The germline V gene encodes CDR1 DFQATT and CDR2 SNEGSKA (reference sequence). Trimming stripped 0 bases from V and 3 bases from J, with 9 bases between. CDR3 length: 14 residues. Written as DNA, the CDR3 is TGCAGTGCTAGAGATTATCAGTACTACAATGAGCAGTTCTTC. Translation gives CSARDYQYYNEQFF.

A few counts support this clonotype. The chain links TRBV12-3 or TRBV12-4 to TRBJ1-1; 8 nucleotides match TRBD1. CDR3 length: 15 residues. V was clipped by 5 bases and J by 3 bases; unmatched bases: 8. CDR3 in amino acids: CASSTQGAGHTEAFF. The CDR3 region has the DNA TGTGCCAGCAGTACCCAGGGGGCTGGTCACACTGAAGCTTTCTTT.

This clonotype was recorded many times. The chain is built from TRBV12-3 or TRBV12-4 and TRBJ2-2; no reliable D call. Trimming removed 3 bases from V and 3 bases from J, with 2 bases in between. The CDR3 runs 12 residues. The CDR3 region is CASSFDTGELFF. The CDR3 region has the DNA TGTGCCAGCAGTTTCGACACCGGGGAGCTGTTTTTT.

This clonotype was observed once. Being one base from a much bigger clone, this may be a read error. Here the CDR3 reads CSAGSGTPTYEQYF. The CDR3 DNA reads TGCAGTGCTGGTAGCGGGACGCCCACCTACGAGCAGTACTTC. The chain is built from TRBV20-1 and TRBJ2-7; 8 nucleotides match TRBD2. The CDR3 loop spans 14 amino acids. Germline V gene data show CDR1 as DFQATT and CDR2 as SNEGSKA (reference sequence). The J segment lost 2 bases and the V segment lost 5 bases, leaving 8 bases of the junction unmatched.